This entry features one T cell receptor beta chain sequence. The source of the sample is a study of blood T cell repertoires in COVID-19. Study at large: Specimens from acute and convalescent COVID-19 originated in the United States, Italy and Spain. From T cells, B-cell-depleted T cells, or PBMCs came the material, which was cDNA or gDNA.

The CDR3 loop spans 14 amino acids. With V trimmed by 5 bases and J by 7 bases, 5 bases remained unmatched. Germline-derived CDR1 and CDR2 are SGHTA and FQGTGA. Authors' processing steps: The assay estimated nucleated cells by amplifying reference gene primers. The protocol was immunoSEQ multiplex PCR, while the TCRdb copy is restricted to in-frame clones and leaves out a portion. V and J calls and clone size are those listed in that table; D and trimming were worked out from the DNA. Found here are nearly 110,000 clones, less than 90% of them singletons; the top ten hold roughly 4.6%. The sample was peripheral blood. This TCR was recovered from a human donor in a cohort sampled during active COVID-19. V is TRBV7-3 and J is TRBJ2-2, with TRBD1 matching 9 bases. CDR3 in amino acids: CASSPRQGDGELFF. The CDR3 nucleotides read TGTGCCAGCAGCCCCCGACAGGGGGACGGGGAGCTGTTTTTT.